This T cell receptor (beta chain) was recorded in a study of blood T cell repertoires in COVID-19. Study summary: The United States, Italy and Spain provided the acute and convalescent COVID-19 samples.

In the original analysis: Reference gene primer amplification in the assay estimated nucleated cell counts. Assay used: immunoSEQ multiplex PCR; TCRdb lists only in-frame clones, some missing. V and J calls and clone size come straight from that table; D and trimming were deduced from the DNA. In the table there are 70,000 to 85,000 clones, approximately 80% of which are singletons. The sample consisted of peripheral blood. This TCR derives from a woman of 80 years or more with acute or convalescent COVID-19.

The CDR3 nucleotides read TGTGCCAGTAGTATAGATCTATCAGGGACACAGAACACCGGGGAGCTGTTTTTT. Protein sequence: CASSIDLSGTQNTGELFF. This chain joins TRBV19 and TRBJ2-2, with D perhaps matching TRBD1 (6 bases). V shed 0 bases and J shed 1 base, with 15 bases lying between them. Germline lookup yields CDR1 LNHDA and CDR2 SQIVND (reference sequence). CDR3 length: 18 residues.